Below are 32 T cell receptor beta chains sequenced from a single sample in a study of T cell clonality in common variable immunodeficiency. Study observations and caveats: Fewer deletions and N-nucleotide insertions were reportedly seen in common variable immunodeficiency TCR beta sequences.

Their antigens are not known. Measured with immunoSEQ multiplex PCR; TCRdb has only the in-frame clones, and not every one. The profile covers tens of thousands of clones, none occurring a single time. Sequenced: peripheral blood mononuclear cells. These receptors were taken from a human donor with common variable immunodeficiency.

Remarks on this clone: A much larger clone differs from this one at a single base, so this may be a read error. The read halts 3 residues ahead of the CDR3 end, with the missing end drawn from the germline J gene. The sample holds other DNA sequences that translate to the same CDR3. This chain joins TRBV7-6 and TRBJ2-7; 8 bases line up with TRBD2. V lost 2 bases, J lost 6 bases, and 6 bases stayed unmatched. Per germline, CDR1 SGHVS and CDR2 FNYEAQ. There are 14 residues in the CDR3. Partial CDR3 DNA: TGTGCCAGCAGCTTATCCGGGGGGGCGGCCGAG. It is translated as CASSLSGGAAE. The full CDR3 is CASSLSGGAAEQYF. Complete variable domain (other parts from reference TRBV7-6 and TRBJ2-7): GAGVSQSPRYKVTKRGQDVALRCDPISGHVSLYWYRQALGQGPEFLTYFNYEAQQDKSGLPNDRFSAERPEGSISTLTIQRTEQRDSAMYRCASSLSGGAAEQYFGPGTRLTVT.

This clone showed up many times. The CDR3 end lies 3 residues beyond the end of the read and is filled in from the germline J gene. The chain recombines TRBV19 with TRBJ1-5, with D tentatively TRBD1 (5 bases). The CDR3 runs 14 residues. CDR1 is LNHDA and CDR2 is SQIVND in the germline V gene (reference sequence). V lost 3 bases, J lost 3 bases, and 9 bases lay in between. The CDR3 region is CASSIQGDNQPQHF. CDR3 bases read: TGTGCCAGTAGTATCCAGGGAGACAATCAGCCC.

This clone was seen at least ten times. The read ends 3 residues early relative to the CDR3; the germline J gene fills the gap. The chain joins TRBV6-1 to TRBJ2-7; TRBD1 aligns across 8 bases. The CDR3 consists of 15 residues. Trimming cost V 4 bases and J 2 bases; bases outside gene matches: 7. Germline assignment: CDR1 MNHNS and CDR2 SASEGT. Incomplete CDR3 DNA: TGTGCCAGCAGTGGATCGGACAGGGCCCCCTACGAG. This gives the protein CASSGSDRAPYE. The entire CDR3 sequence reads CASSGSDRAPYEQYF.

The sample holds many counts of this clone. From the germline J gene comes the end of the CDR3, since the read stops 3 residues before it. The chain recombines TRBV20-1 with TRBJ1-2, with TRBD1 as a possible D gene (6 bases). The V gene's germline CDR1 is DFQATT and CDR2 SNEGSKA (reference sequence). The CDR3 totals 14 residues. Trimming took off 6 bases at V and 4 bases at J, with 18 bases between the two ends. The CDR3 spells CSAHSAGASYGYTF. The CDR3 DNA, read in part, is TGCAGTGCCCATTCCGCGGGGGCCTCCTATGGC.

In its sample, this clone was seen many times. Partial CDR3 DNA: TGCAGTGCCACCGACAGGGGGACCGAGACC. This encodes CSATDRGTET. The complete CDR3 reads CSATDRGTETQYF. The rearrangement uses TRBV20-1 and TRBJ2-5; 9 bases fit TRBD1. The CDR3 end is not reached by the read, which stops 3 residues before it; the germline J gene fills it in. This CDR3 region has 13 residues. Per the germline V gene, CDR1 is DFQATT and CDR2 is SNEGSKA (reference sequence). Trimming cost V 6 bases and J 5 bases; bases outside gene matches: 7.

In this sample, this clone turned up many times. The sequenced fragment ends 3 residues before the CDR3 boundary, so the rest is inferred from the germline J gene. The V and J genes are TRBV20-1 and TRBJ2-1; no reliable D call. Trimming stripped 1 base from V and 8 bases from J, with 6 bases between. Germline V lookup: CDR1 DFQATT, CDR2 SNEGSKA (reference sequence). The CDR3 extends over 11 amino acids. CDR3 amino acids: CSARAIDEQFF. Partial CDR3 DNA: TGCAGTGCTAGAGCCATTGATGAG.

Many counts were recorded for this clone. The missing CDR3 end, 3 residues past where the read stops, is filled in from the germline J gene. V usage is TRBV18 and J usage is TRBJ2-5; D possibly corresponds to TRBD1 (6 bases). Trimming pared 6 bases from V and 4 bases from J, leaving 15 bases between. Germline V lookup: CDR1 KGHSH, CDR2 LQKENI. This CDR3 contains 14 residues. The CDR3: CASSPSGTLETQYF. CDR3 DNA, as far as it was read: TGTGCCAGCTCGCCCTCCGGGACACTAGAGACC.

This clone was seen at least ten times. CDR3 sequence: CASSTAGTETFGETQYF. The covered CDR3 bases are TGTGCCAGCAGCACAGCCGGGACAGAGACCTTTGGGGAGACC. The rearrangement joins TRBV7-8 to TRBJ2-5; 7 bases are a match to TRBD1. The read terminates 3 residues ahead of where the CDR3 ends, so the germline J gene completes it. Germline CDR1 SGHVS, CDR2 FQNEAQ. The junction had 17 bases not matched to a gene; V was cut back by 5 bases and J by 5 bases. The CDR3 sequence is 17 residues long.

This clone was picked up many times. The read ends 3 residues early relative to the CDR3; the germline J gene fills the gap. V is TRBV9 and J is TRBJ2-5; TRBD1 might be the D (5 bases). Per germline, CDR1 SGDLS and CDR2 YYNGEE. Deletions cut 0 bases from V and 4 bases from J, with 13 bases between. This CDR3 has 15 residues. This CDR3 reads CASSVGPQGGETQYF. CDR3 DNA, as far as it was read: TGTGCCAGCAGCGTAGGTCCTCAGGGTGGAGAGACC.

This clone was picked up many times. The read ends 3 residues early relative to the CDR3; the germline J gene fills the gap. V gene TRBV12-3 or TRBV12-4 combines with J gene TRBJ1-1, with D unresolved. V was cut by 2 bases and J by 7 bases, with 8 bases left in between. This CDR3 comprises 12 residues. CDR3 amino acids: CASSLLGSEAFF. The sequenced CDR3 bases are TGTGCCAGCAGTTTATTGGGCAGTGAA.

This clone was recorded many times. With the read ending 3 residues before the CDR3 end, the germline J gene is used to fill in that end. The rearrangement links TRBV10-3 to TRBJ2-5, with 7 bases lining up with TRBD1. V lost 6 bases and J lost 1; bases outside the gene matches: 8. CDR1 is ENHRY and CDR2 is SYGVKD in the germline V gene. The CDR3 runs 15 residues. CDR3 amino acids: CAIRTGTESQETQYF. The CDR3 DNA, read in part, is TGTGCCATCAGGACAGGGACAGAGAGCCAAGAGACC.

This clone appeared many times. Read sequence stops 3 residues before the CDR3 end, and the germline J gene provides the missing end. The rearrangement links TRBV30 to TRBJ2-5; 15 nucleotides match TRBD2. Germline CDR1 and CDR2: GTSNPN and SVGIG (reference sequence). The CDR3 runs to 16 residues. The J segment lost 2 bases and the V segment lost 2 bases, leaving 3 bases of the junction unmatched. The DNA read from the CDR3 is TGTGCCTGGAGTTCTGGGACTAGCGGGGGGCAAGAGACC. Its protein product is CAWSSGTSGGQET. The full CDR3 protein reads CAWSSGTSGGQETQYF.

This clone was observed many times. The CDR3 is cut off 3 residues early in the read; its end comes from the germline J gene. The J gene is TRBJ1-5, the V gene TRBV2; no reliable D call. This CDR3 comprises 13 residues. The germline gives CDR1 SNHLY, CDR2 FYNNEI. V shed 4 bases and J shed 4 bases, with 8 bases lying between them. The sequenced CDR3 bases are TGTGCCAGCAGTGTGTCAGTTAATCAGCCC. As protein: CASSVSVNQP. Given in full, the CDR3 is CASSVSVNQPQHF.

This clone showed up many times. Read data end 3 residues before the CDR3 end; the end is taken from the germline J gene. The rearrangement joins TRBV7-6 to TRBJ2-3, with 10 positions matching TRBD2. Per the germline V gene, CDR1 is SGHVS and CDR2 is FNYEAQ. Trimming cost V 0 bases and J 5 bases; bases outside gene matches: 5. The CDR3 contains 16 residues. The part of the CDR3 DNA that was read is TGTGCCAGCAGCTTAGCTAGCGGGGGGTATGGAGATACG. Protein sequence: CASSLASGGYGDT. From start to end, the CDR3 is CASSLASGGYGDTQYF.

This clone was counted only a few times. The same CDR3 arises from other DNA sequences in this sample as well. The CDR3 sequence is CASSPGGSNGYTF. Partial CDR3 DNA: TGTGCCAGCAGCCCCGGGGGGTCGAACGGC. This chain links TRBV7-2 with TRBJ1-2; D is perhaps TRBD1 (5 bases). Read data end 3 residues before the CDR3 end; the end is taken from the germline J gene. CDR1 is SGHTA and CDR2 is FQGNSA in the germline V gene. This CDR3 region has 13 residues.

The CDR3 loop is CASSLTGTADTQYF. Partial CDR3 DNA: TGTGCCAGCAGCCTGACAGGGACTGCAGATACG. The rearrangement uses TRBV11-2 and TRBJ2-3, with a weak D call TRBD1 (7 bases). The missing CDR3 end, 3 residues past where the read stops, is filled in from the germline J gene. The germline V and J ends were trimmed by 5 bases and 4 bases, with 13 bases remaining between them. CDR3 length: 14 amino acids. Germline V gene sequence: CDR1 SGHAT, CDR2 FQNNGV.

By sample share, this clone is medium-sized. Coverage ceases 3 residues before the CDR3 finishes, and the germline J gene fills in the end. The chain uses TRBV19 and TRBJ2-1; 7 bases fit TRBD2. CDR3 length equals 13 residues. Germline lookup yields CDR1 LNHDA and CDR2 SQIVND (reference sequence). After removal of 10 bases from V and 9 bases from J, the junction contained 12 bases not matched to a gene. The DNA read from the CDR3 is TGTGCCATCGGTAGAAGGGGCGGGGGTGAG. Protein product: CAIGRRGGGE. The entire CDR3 protein is CAIGRRGGGEQFF.

The table lists this clone with many counts. The covered CDR3 bases are TGTGCCAGCAGCTTATCTGGACAGGGGAATTCACCC. Protein: CASSLSGQGNSP. The whole CDR3 protein reads CASSLSGQGNSPLHF. This chain connects TRBV7-3 to TRBJ1-6, with 9 nucleotides matching TRBD1. The read falls 3 residues short of the CDR3 end, and the missing part is taken from the germline J gene. The CDR3 has 15 amino acids. Germline V gene lookup returns CDR1 SGHTA and CDR2 FQGTGA. V was clipped by 2 bases and J by 7 bases; unmatched bases: 3. Supplemented by reference TRBV7-3 and TRBJ1-6, the full variable domain reads GAGVSQTPSNKVTEKGKYVELRCDPISGHTALYWYRQSLGQGPEFLIYFQGTGAADDSGLPNDRFFAVRPEGSVSTLKIQRTERGDSAVYLCASSLSGQGNSPLHFGNGTRLTVT.

This clone occurred many times. CDR3: CASSLAVNTEAFF. The sequenced CDR3 bases are TGTGCCAGCAGTTTGGCGGTGAACACTGAA. The chain employs TRBV12-3 or TRBV12-4 and TRBJ1-1; the D is unclear. The DNA ends 3 residues before the CDR3 does, and the rest of the CDR3 is filled in from the germline J gene. The length of the CDR3 is 13 residues. Trimming removed 3 bases from V and 0 bases from J, with 5 bases in between.

This clone was counted many times. With the read ending 3 residues before the CDR3 end, the germline J gene is used to fill in that end. The J gene is TRBJ2-1, the V gene TRBV9, with D possibly TRBD1 on 6 matching bases. The V and J ends lost 0 bases and 8 bases respectively, with 24 bases between them. This CDR3 has 18 amino acids. The germline CDR1 and CDR2 sequences are SGDLS and YYNGEE. The CDR3 DNA, read in part, is TGTGCCAGCAGCGTAGTTGGAGCTGGGGGCCTCAAGGGGGATGAG. Translating gives CASSVVGAGGLKGDE. The CDR3 reads in full as CASSVVGAGGLKGDEQFF.

Ten or more counts support this clone. The CDR3 end lies 3 residues beyond the end of the read and is filled in from the germline J gene. The V gene is TRBV7-3, the J gene TRBJ2-5; possibly TRBD2 for D (6 bases). Between the trimmed V and J ends, which lost 4 bases and 5 bases, there was a span of 11 bases. Per the germline V gene, CDR1 is SGHTA and CDR2 is FQGTGA. The CDR3 covers 13 residues. The sequenced CDR3 bases are TGTGCCAGCAGCTCGGGGGTGGGGGAGACC. Translation gives CASSSGVGET. The entire CDR3 protein is CASSSGVGETQYF.

This clone was seen repeatedly, ten times or more. The read terminates 3 residues ahead of where the CDR3 ends, so the germline J gene completes it. The chain has TRBV5-1 and TRBJ2-3; 8 bases are shared with TRBD1. This CDR3 is built from 15 residues. Germline CDR1 reads SGHRS; CDR2 reads YFSETQ. V trimming: 7 bases; J trimming: 0 bases; junction bases outside the gene matches: 7. The part of the CDR3 DNA that was read is TGCGCCAGCCTGACAGGGGCCTCTAGCACAGATACG. Translating gives CASLTGASSTDT. The full CDR3 sequence reads CASLTGASSTDTQYF.

This clone was seen repeatedly, ten times or more. The read halts 3 residues ahead of the CDR3 end, with the missing end drawn from the germline J gene. The chain carries TRBV29-1 and TRBJ2-3; 10 bases agree with TRBD1. CDR1 is SQVTM, CDR2 ANQGSEA, per germline. The junction had 5 bases not matched to a gene; V was cut back by 5 bases and J by 3 bases. The CDR3 runs 14 residues. The CDR3 DNA, read in part, is TGCAGCGTTAGACAGGGGGCGATAACAGATACG. This sequence encodes CSVRQGAITDT. In full, the CDR3 reads CSVRQGAITDTQYF.

This clone has at least ten counts. The CDR3 goes on 3 residues after the read ends, and that part is filled in from the germline J gene. The rearrangement links TRBV10-2 to TRBJ2-2; 9 bases are a match to TRBD1. Germline V gene lookup returns CDR1 WSHSY and CDR2 SAAADI. The trim removed 5 bases at V and 5 bases at J, leaving 6 bases unmatched. This CDR3 comprises 15 residues. The CDR3 loop is CASSQGQGLTGELFF. The covered CDR3 bases are TGCGCCAGCAGTCAGGGACAGGGCTTGACCGGGGAG.

The table lists this clone with many counts. Read sequence stops 3 residues before the CDR3 end, and the germline J gene provides the missing end. This chain uses TRBV15 with TRBJ2-7; 11 bases agree with TRBD1. The germline CDR1 and CDR2 sequences are LNHNV and YYDKDF (reference sequence). V gave up 5 bases and J gave up 0 bases; unmatched junction bases: 3. CDR3 length equals 15 residues. The DNA read from the CDR3 is TGTGCCACCAGCCTGGACAGGGGGCGCTCCTACGAG. Protein product: CATSLDRGRSYE. The full CDR3 protein reads CATSLDRGRSYEQYF.

This clone appeared many times. The CDR3 is cut off 3 residues early in the read; its end comes from the germline J gene. The chain uses TRBV20-1 and TRBJ2-3; 7 bases are a match to TRBD1. J was trimmed by 4 bases and V by 0 bases; bases with no gene match: 4. The germline V gene has CDR1 DFQATT and CDR2 SNEGSKA (reference sequence). The CDR3 sequence is 14 residues long. CDR3 loop: CSARDRQGPDTQYF. CDR3 DNA, as far as it was read: TGCAGTGCTAGAGACCGACAGGGTCCAGATACG.

This clone was seen at least ten times. The read falls 3 residues short of the CDR3 end, and the missing part is taken from the germline J gene. This chain uses TRBV13 with TRBJ2-1, with TRBD2 identical over 7 bases. The J segment lost 5 bases and the V segment lost 5 bases, leaving 9 bases of the junction unmatched. Germline values: CDR1 PRHDT, CDR2 FYEKMQ (reference sequence). This CDR3 region has 15 residues. The CDR3 DNA, read in part, is TGTGCCAGCAGCCGCGGCGGCGCGGGGGACAATGAG. Amino acids: CASSRGGAGDNE. From start to end, the CDR3 is CASSRGGAGDNEQFF. Complete variable domain (other parts from reference TRBV13 and TRBJ2-1): AAGVIQSPRHLIKEKRETATLKCYPIPRHDTVYWYQQGPGQDPQFLISFYEKMQSDKGSIPDRFSAQQFSDYHSELNMSSLELGDSALYFCASSRGGAGDNEQFFGPGTRLTVL.

This clone was seen many times. Sequencing ends 3 residues short of the CDR3 end; the germline J gene provides the rest. The rearrangement uses TRBV24-1 and TRBJ2-3, with 8 positions matching TRBD1. V shed 1 base and J 4 bases; nucleotides not matched to a gene: 3. CDR3 length: 15 amino acids. Germline V gives CDR1 KGHDR, CDR2 SFDVKD. Partial CDR3 DNA: TGTGCCACCAGTGATTTAGAACAGGGGGCAGATACG. Translation: CATSDLEQGADT. The CDR3 in full is CATSDLEQGADTQYF.

The sample holds many counts of this clone. This CDR3 is CASSRWGGETQYF. The DNA read from the CDR3 is TGTGCCAGCAGCCGCTGGGGGGGAGAGACC. J is TRBJ2-5 and V is TRBV14; TRBD2 matches 7 bases. Sequencing ends 3 residues short of the CDR3 end; the germline J gene provides the rest. This CDR3 is built from 13 residues. Losses at the gene ends were 4 bases for V and 4 bases for J; bases not matched to a gene: 3. CDR1 and CDR2 (germline): SGHDN, FVKESK.

Of note for this clone: Read data end 3 residues before the CDR3 end; the end is taken from the germline J gene. The rearrangement joins TRBV20-1 to TRBJ2-3, with TRBD2 matching over 8 bases. CDR3 length: 17 amino acids. V lost 6 bases and J lost 0; bases outside the gene matches: 14. Germline CDR1 and CDR2: DFQATT and SNEGSKA (reference sequence). The CDR3 protein is CSAQTGGAIPSTDTQYF. CDR3 DNA (partial): TGCAGTGCCCAAACCGGGGGGGCTATTCCTAGCACAGATACG.

This clone occurred many times. The CDR3 end is not reached by the read, which stops 3 residues before it; the germline J gene fills it in. This chain joins TRBV29-1 and TRBJ1-5, with TRBD1 matching 8 bases. V trimming: 6 bases; J trimming: 6 bases; junction bases outside the gene matches: 10. The V gene's germline CDR1 is SQVTM and CDR2 ANQGSEA. This CDR3 has 14 residues. The sequenced part of the CDR3 DNA is TGCAGCGTAGGGGACAGGTCCGGAGCTCAGCCC. It is translated as CSVGDRSGAQP. The full CDR3 sequence reads CSVGDRSGAQPQHF.

The table lists this clone with many counts. The CDR3 loop reads CASSLNGVPGSEAFF. The sequenced part of the CDR3 DNA is TGCGCCAGCAGCTTGAACGGGGTACCGGGATCTGAA. The chain combines TRBV5-1 with TRBJ1-1; D unclear. The read ends 3 residues shy of where the CDR3 ends; the end is completed using the germline J gene. V was pared by 1 base and J by 6 bases, with 16 bases between. The CDR3 is 15 residues long. CDR1 and CDR2 (germline): SGHRS, YFSETQ.